Given below is one TCR beta chain in context. Its antigen is unknown. These data belong to a study of post-analysis software for immune sequencing data. General observations from the study: Samples made in the same batch grouped tightly together by F measure.

Unique molecular identifiers were present in the TCR beta cDNA libraries. TCRdb reanalysed the PCR reads using MiXCR and keeps one entry per CDR3 protein. The table records 600,000 to 700,000 distinct CDR3 sequences, around 60% of them present only once. This clonotype originated in a girl aged 2-10 years with multiple sclerosis. The sample comprised blood.

The CDR3 is CASSLGAPGGGQETQYF. The CDR3 DNA follows: TGCGCCAGCAGCTTAGGAGCCCCCGGAGGAGGACAAGAGACCCAGTACTTC. The rearrangement uses TRBV5-1 and TRBJ2-5; possibly TRBD2 for D (5 bases). Trimming shortened V by 2 bases and J by 2 bases, and 19 bases separated the two germline ends. This CDR3 is built from 17 residues. CDR1 is SGHRS, CDR2 YFSETQ, per germline.